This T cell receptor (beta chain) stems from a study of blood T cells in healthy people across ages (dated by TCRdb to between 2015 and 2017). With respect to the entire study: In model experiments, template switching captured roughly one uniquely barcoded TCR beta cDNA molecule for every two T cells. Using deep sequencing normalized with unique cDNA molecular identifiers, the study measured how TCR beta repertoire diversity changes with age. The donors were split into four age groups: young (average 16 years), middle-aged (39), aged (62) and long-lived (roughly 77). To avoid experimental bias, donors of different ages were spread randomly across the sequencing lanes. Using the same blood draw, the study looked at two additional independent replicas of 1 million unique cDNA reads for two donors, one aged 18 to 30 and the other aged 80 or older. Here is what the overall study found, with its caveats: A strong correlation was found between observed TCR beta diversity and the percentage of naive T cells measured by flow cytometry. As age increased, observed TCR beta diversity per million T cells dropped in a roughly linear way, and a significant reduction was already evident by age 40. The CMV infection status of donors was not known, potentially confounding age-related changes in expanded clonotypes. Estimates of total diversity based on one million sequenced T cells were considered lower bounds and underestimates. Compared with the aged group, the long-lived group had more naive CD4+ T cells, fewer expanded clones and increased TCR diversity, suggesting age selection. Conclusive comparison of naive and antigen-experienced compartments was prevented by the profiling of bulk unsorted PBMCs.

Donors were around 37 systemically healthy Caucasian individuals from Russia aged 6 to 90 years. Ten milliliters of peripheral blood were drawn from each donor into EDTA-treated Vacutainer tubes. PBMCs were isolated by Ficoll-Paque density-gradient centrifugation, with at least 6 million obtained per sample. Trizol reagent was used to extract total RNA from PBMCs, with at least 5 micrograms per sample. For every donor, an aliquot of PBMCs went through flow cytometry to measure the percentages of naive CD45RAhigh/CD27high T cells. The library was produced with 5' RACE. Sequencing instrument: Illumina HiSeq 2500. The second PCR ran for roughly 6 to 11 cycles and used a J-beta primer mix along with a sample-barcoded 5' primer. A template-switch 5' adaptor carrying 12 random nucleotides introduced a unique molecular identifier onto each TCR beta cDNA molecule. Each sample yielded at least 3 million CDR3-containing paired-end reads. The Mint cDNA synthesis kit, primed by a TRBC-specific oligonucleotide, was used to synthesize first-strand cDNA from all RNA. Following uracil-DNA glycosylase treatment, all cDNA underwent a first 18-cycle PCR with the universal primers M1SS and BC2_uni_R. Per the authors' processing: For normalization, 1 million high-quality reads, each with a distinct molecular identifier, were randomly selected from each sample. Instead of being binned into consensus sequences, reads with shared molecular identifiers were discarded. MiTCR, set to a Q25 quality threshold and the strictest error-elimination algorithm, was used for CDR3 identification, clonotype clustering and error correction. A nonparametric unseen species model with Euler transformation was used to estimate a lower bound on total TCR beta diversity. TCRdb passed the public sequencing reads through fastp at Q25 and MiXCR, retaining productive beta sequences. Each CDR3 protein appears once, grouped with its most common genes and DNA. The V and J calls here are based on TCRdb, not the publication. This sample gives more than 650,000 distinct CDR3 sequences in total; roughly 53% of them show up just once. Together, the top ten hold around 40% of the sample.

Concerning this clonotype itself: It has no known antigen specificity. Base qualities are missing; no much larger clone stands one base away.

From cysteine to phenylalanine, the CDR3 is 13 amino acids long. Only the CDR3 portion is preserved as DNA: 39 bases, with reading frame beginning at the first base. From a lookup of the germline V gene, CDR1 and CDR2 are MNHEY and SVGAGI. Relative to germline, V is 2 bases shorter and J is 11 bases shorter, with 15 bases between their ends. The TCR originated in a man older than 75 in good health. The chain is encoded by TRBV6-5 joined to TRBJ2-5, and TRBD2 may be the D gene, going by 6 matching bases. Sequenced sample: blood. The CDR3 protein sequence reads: CASSYQGGNEQYF. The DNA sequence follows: TGTGCCAGCAGTTACCAGGGAGGCAATGAGCAGTACTTC.